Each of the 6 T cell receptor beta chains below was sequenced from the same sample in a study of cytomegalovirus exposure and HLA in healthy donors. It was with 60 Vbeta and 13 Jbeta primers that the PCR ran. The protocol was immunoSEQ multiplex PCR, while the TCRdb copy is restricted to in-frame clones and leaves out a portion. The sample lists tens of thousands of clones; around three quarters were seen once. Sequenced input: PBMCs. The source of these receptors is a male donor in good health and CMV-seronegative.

The CDR3 loop is CASSQDAVSGNTIYF. The DNA of the CDR3 is TGCGCCAGCAGCCAAGATGCAGTCTCTGGAAACACCATATATTTT. The chain employs TRBV4-1 and TRBJ1-3, with D unclear. CDR3 length: 15 residues. Per the germline V gene, CDR1 is MGHRA and CDR2 is YSYEKL. V was clipped by 0 bases and J by 0 bases, with 6 bases between them.

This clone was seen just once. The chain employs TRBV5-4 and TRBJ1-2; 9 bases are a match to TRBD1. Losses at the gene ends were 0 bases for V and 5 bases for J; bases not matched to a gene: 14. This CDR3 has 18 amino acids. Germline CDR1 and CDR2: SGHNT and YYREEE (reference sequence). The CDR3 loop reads CASSLGGSGQGNSYGYTF. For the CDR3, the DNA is TGTGCCAGCAGCTTGGGGGGGTCGGGACAGGGAAATTCATATGGCTACACCTTC.

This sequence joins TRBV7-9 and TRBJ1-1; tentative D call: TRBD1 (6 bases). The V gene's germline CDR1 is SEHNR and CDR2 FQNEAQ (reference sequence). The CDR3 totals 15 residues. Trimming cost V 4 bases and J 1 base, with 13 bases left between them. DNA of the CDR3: TGTGCCAGCAGCTCCCGACAGGCACCGAACACTGAAGCTTTCTTT. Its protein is CASSSRQAPNTEAFF.

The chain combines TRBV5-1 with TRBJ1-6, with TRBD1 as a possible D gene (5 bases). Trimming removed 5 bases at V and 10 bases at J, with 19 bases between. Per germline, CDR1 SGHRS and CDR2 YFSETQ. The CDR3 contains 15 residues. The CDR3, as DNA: TGCGCCAGCAGTGGTGGTGCGCAGGGTGGATCACCCCTCCACTTT. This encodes CASSGGAQGGSPLHF.

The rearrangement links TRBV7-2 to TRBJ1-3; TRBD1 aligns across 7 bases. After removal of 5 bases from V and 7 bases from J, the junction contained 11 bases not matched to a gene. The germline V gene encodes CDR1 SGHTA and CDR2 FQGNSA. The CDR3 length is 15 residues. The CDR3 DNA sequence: TGTGCCAGCAGCGACCGACAGGGACAGACTAACACCATATATTTT. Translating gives CASSDRQGQTNTIYF.

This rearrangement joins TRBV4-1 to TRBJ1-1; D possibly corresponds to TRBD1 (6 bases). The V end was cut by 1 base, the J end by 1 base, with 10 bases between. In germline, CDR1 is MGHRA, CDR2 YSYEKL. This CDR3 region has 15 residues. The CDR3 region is CASSQVQGGNTEAFF. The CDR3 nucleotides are TGCGCCAGCAGCCAAGTACAAGGGGGGAACACTGAAGCTTTCTTT.